This T cell receptor beta chain was documented in a study of OX40 agonist ivuxolimab in advanced cancers. The CDR3 is 14 amino acids. V was clipped by 3 bases and J by 6 bases, with 13 bases between them. Germline V gene sequence: CDR1 MRHNA, CDR2 SNTAGT. The table came from immunoSEQ multiplex PCR; TCRdb's copy has only in-frame clones and leaves some out. The sample consists of tens of thousands of clones, roughly 94% of them appearing once. The TCR sequence derives from an adult with an advanced solid tumor such as melanoma, head and neck, liver or kidney cancer. This chain connects TRBV6-4 to TRBJ2-3; D is unresolved. Specimen: CD4+ or CD8+ T cells sorted from blood, collected in a trial of the OX40 agonist ivuxolimab. CDR3 bases: TGTGCCAGCAGTGAGTCTGGAGATCATGATACGCAGTATTTT. It is translated as CASSESGDHDTQYF.